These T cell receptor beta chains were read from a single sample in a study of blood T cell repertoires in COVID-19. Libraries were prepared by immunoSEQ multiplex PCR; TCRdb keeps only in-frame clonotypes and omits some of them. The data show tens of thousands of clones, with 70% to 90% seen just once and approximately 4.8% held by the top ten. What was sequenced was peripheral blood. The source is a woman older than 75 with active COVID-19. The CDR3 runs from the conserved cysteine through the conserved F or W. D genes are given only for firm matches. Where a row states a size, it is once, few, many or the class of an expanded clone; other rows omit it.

DNA: TGTGCCAGCAGCCCCTGGACGACGGGGGGTGAGCAGTTCTTC
CDR3: CASSPWTTGGEQFF
size: NA
V: TRBV7-8
J: TRBJ2-1
D: TRBD2

DNA: TGTGCCAGCAGCCAAGGACTAGCGGGAGTAGGCCACGAGCAGTACTTC
CDR3: CASSQGLAGVGHEQYF
size: NA
V: TRBV4-2
J: TRBJ2-7
D: TRBD2

DNA: TGCGCCAGCAGCCAAGAAATGGAGATTGAGCAGTTCTTC
CDR3: CASSQEMEIEQFF
size: NA
V: TRBV4-3
J: TRBJ2-1
D: NA

DNA: TGTGCCAGCAGTAGGGACACCCAAAATGAAAAACTGTTTTTT
CDR3: CASSRDTQNEKLFF
size: NA
V: TRBV19
J: TRBJ1-4
D: NA

DNA: TGCGCCACCACTCCAGGATCCCCCTCCTACGAGCAGTACTTC
CDR3: CATTPGSPSYEQYF
size: NA
V: TRBV4-1
J: TRBJ2-7
D: NA

DNA: TGTGCCAGCTCACCCGGGGGGTACGAGCAGTACTTC
CDR3: CASSPGGYEQYF
size: NA
V: TRBV18
J: TRBJ2-7
D: TRBD2

DNA: TGTGCCAGCAGTTACTCGACTAGCCCAGAGACCCAGTACTTC
CDR3: CASSYSTSPETQYF
size: once
V: TRBV6-5
J: TRBJ2-5
D: TRBD2

DNA: TGCGCCAGCAGCCAAGGGTCGACTGCGGTCGGTCGAGAAAAACTGTTTTTT
CDR3: CASSQGSTAVGREKLFF
size: few
V: TRBV4-3
J: TRBJ1-4
D: NA

DNA: TGTGCCAGCAGCGTAGGCGGGAGGGACACAGATACGCAGTATTTT
CDR3: CASSVGGRDTDTQYF
size: NA
V: TRBV9
J: TRBJ2-3
D: TRBD2

DNA: TGTGCCAGCAGCCAAGGGCGGGCCCCGAGGGAGACCCAGTACTTC
CDR3: CASSQGRAPRETQYF
size: NA
V: TRBV4-2
J: TRBJ2-5
D: NA

DNA: TGTGCCAGCAGACCCCCGCAGGGTGTGGGTTCACCCCTCCACTTT
CDR3: CASRPPQGVGSPLHF
size: once
V: TRBV6-5
J: TRBJ1-6
D: NA

DNA: TGTGCCAGCAGTTACGCACGCGGGGAGCAGTTCTTC
CDR3: CASSYARGEQFF
size: NA
V: TRBV6-5
J: TRBJ2-1
D: NA

DNA: TGCAGCGCCAGGACAGGGGCCTACGAGCAGTACTTC
CDR3: CSARTGAYEQYF
size: NA
V: TRBV29-1
J: TRBJ2-7
D: TRBD1

DNA: TGTGCCAGCAGCCAGGGGGGTGAGCAGTTCTTC
CDR3: CASSQGGEQFF
size: NA
V: TRBV7-2
J: TRBJ2-1
D: NA

DNA: TGTGCCAGCAGTTACGGAGCGGCCAAAAACATTCAGTACTTC
CDR3: CASSYGAAKNIQYF
size: once
V: TRBV6-6
J: TRBJ2-4
D: NA

DNA: TGTGCCAGCGGACCCAACGCCGGGACAGCTTCCTACGAGCAGTACTTC
CDR3: CASGPNAGTASYEQYF
size: few
V: TRBV7-2
J: TRBJ2-7
D: TRBD1

DNA: TGTGCCACCAGCAGTTTGATATACGGGGAGCAGTACTTC
CDR3: CATSSLIYGEQYF
size: NA
V: TRBV15
J: TRBJ2-7
D: NA

DNA: TGCAGCGTTGTAGTCCTTCTTCCCTACAATGAGCAGTTCTTC
CDR3: CSVVVLLPYNEQFF
size: NA
V: TRBV29-1
J: TRBJ2-1
D: NA

DNA: TGTGCCAGCAGCCTCGGACTTTCGGGAGAGCAGTACTTC
CDR3: CASSLGLSGEQYF
size: NA
V: TRBV7-9
J: TRBJ2-7
D: NA

DNA: TGTGCCAGCAGCTTATCGGGCGGAGAGGGTCGGTACGAGGAGTACTTC
CDR3: CASSLSGGEGRYEEYF
size: NA
V: TRBV7-9
J: TRBJ2-7
D: NA

DNA: TGTGCCAGCAGTTCAAACAGGGATCAGCCCCAGCATTTT
CDR3: CASSSNRDQPQHF
size: few
V: TRBV28
J: TRBJ1-5
D: NA

DNA: TGTGCCATCAGTGCTCGAGGCCAAGAGACCCAGTACTTC
CDR3: CAISARGQETQYF
size: NA
V: TRBV10-3
J: TRBJ2-5
D: NA

DNA: TGTGCCAGCAGTGACAGGTCGAACACCTACGAGCAGTACTTC
CDR3: CASSDRSNTYEQYF
size: few
V: TRBV2
J: TRBJ2-7
D: NA

DNA: TGTGCCAGCAGCGTAGGGACAGCTGGAAACACCATATATTTT
CDR3: CASSVGTAGNTIYF
size: NA
V: TRBV9
J: TRBJ1-3
D: NA

DNA: TGTGCCAGCAGCCCCGAGGGGAGGAAGTATTTT
CDR3: CASSPEGRKYF
size: NA
V: TRBV2
J: TRBJ2-3
D: NA

DNA: TGTGCCAGCTCACGAATAGCGGGGACGTACAATGAGCAGTTCTTC
CDR3: CASSRIAGTYNEQFF
size: NA
V: TRBV18
J: TRBJ2-1
D: TRBD2

DNA: TGTGCCAGCAGCTTGGGTGTGCGGGTCACCGGGGAGCTGTTTTTT
CDR3: CASSLGVRVTGELFF
size: NA
V: TRBV7-3
J: TRBJ2-2
D: NA